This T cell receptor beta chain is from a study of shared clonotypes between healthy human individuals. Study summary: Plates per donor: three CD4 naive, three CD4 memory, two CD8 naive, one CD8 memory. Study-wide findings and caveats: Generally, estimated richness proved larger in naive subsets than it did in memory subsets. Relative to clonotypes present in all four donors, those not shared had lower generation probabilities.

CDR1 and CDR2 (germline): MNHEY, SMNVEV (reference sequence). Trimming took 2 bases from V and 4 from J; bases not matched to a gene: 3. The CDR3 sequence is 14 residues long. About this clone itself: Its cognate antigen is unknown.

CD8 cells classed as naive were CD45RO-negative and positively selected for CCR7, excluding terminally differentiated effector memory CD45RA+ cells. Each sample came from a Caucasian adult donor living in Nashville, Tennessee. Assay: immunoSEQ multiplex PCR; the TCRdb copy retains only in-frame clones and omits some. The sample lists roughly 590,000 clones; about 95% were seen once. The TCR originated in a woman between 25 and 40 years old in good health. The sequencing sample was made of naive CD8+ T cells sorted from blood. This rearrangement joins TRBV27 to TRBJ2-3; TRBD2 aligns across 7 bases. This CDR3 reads CASSLSLAADTQYF. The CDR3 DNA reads TGTGCCAGCAGTTTAAGCCTAGCGGCAGATACGCAGTATTTT.